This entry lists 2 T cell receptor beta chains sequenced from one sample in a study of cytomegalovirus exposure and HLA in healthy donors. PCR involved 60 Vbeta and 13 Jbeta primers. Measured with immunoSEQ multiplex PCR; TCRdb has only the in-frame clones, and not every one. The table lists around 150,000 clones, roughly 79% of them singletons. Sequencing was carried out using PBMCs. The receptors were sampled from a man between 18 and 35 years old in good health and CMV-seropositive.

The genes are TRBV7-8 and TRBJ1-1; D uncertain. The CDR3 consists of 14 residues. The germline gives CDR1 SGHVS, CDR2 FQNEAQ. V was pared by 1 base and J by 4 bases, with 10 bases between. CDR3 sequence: CASSLGPSATEAFF. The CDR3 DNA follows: TGTGCCAGCAGCTTAGGACCAAGCGCCACTGAAGCTTTCTTT.

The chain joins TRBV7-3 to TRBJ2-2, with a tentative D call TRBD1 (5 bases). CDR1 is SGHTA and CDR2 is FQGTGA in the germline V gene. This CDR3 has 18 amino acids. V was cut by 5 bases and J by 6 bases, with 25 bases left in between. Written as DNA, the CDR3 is TGTGCCAGCAGCCGTAAAGTTGGGGCTTGGGAAGAATCCGGGGAGCTGTTTTTT. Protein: CASSRKVGAWEESGELFF.